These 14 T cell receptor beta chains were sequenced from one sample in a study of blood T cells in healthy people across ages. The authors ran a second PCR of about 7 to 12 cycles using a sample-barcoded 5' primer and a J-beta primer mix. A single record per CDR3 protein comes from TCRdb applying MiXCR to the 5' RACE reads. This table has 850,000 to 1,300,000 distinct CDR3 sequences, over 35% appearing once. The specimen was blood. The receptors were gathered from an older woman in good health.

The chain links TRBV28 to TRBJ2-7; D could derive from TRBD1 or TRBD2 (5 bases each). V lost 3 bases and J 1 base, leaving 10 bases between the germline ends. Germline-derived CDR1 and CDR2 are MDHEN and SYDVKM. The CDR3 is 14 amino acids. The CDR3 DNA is TGTGCCAGCAGTTTTGGGACGGTTTCCTACGAGCAGTACTTC. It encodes CASSFGTVSYEQYF.

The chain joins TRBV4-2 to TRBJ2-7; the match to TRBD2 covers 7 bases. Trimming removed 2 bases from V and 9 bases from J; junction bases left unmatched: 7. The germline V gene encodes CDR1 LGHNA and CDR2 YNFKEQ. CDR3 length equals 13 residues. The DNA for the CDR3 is TGTGCCAGCAGCCAACAACTAGCGTGGGGGCAGTACTTC. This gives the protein CASSQQLAWGQYF.

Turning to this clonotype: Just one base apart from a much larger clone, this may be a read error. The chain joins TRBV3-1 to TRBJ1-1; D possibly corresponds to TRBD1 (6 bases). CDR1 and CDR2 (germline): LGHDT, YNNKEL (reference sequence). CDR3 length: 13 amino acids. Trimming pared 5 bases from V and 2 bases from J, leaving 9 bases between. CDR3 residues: CASSNRVNTEAFF. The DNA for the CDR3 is TGTGCCAGCAGCAACAGGGTAAACACTGAAGCTTTCTTT.

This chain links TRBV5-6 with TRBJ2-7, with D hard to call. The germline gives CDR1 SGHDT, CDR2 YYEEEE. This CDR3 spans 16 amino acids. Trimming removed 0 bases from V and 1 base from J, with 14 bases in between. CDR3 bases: TGTGCCAGCAGCTTGGCCATCGGGCAGCTGTCCTACGAGCAGTACTTC. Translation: CASSLAIGQLSYEQYF.

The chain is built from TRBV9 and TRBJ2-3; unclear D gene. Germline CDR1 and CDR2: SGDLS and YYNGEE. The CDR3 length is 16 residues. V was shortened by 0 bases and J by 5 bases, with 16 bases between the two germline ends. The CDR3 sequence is CASSVGLEKGRDTQYF. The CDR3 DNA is TGTGCCAGCAGCGTAGGCTTGGAGAAGGGTCGAGATACGCAGTATTTT. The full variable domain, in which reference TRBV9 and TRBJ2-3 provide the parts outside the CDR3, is DSGVTQTPKHLITATGQRVTLRCSPRSGDLSVYWYQQSLDQGLQFLIQYYNGEERAKGNILERFSAQQFPDLHSELNLSSLELGDSALYFCASSVGLEKGRDTQYFGPGTRLTVL.

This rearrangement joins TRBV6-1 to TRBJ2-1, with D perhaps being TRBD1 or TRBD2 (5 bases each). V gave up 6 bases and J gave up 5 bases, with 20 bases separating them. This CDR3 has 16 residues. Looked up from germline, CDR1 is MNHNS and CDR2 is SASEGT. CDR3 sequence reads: CASSLGLTLGNNEQFF. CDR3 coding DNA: TGTGCCAGCAGCCTGGGGCTAACCCTCGGGAACAATGAGCAGTTCTTC.

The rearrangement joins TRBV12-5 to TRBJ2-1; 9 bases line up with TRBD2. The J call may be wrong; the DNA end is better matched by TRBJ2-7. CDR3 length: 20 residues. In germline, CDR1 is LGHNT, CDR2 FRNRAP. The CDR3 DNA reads TGTGCTAGTGGTTGGGGGGGCAGGAAGGTTAGCGGGAGTTTACACAATGAGCAGTACTTC. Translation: CASGWGGRKVSGSLHNEQYF.

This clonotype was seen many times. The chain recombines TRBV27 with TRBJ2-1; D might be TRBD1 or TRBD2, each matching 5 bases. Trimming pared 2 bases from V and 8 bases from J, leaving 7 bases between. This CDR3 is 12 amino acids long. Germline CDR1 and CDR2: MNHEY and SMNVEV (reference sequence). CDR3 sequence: CASSLEGYEQFF. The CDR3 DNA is TGTGCCAGCAGTTTAGAGGGGTATGAGCAGTTCTTC.

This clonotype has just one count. CDR3 sequence: CASSRTGIVNEQFF. CDR3 sequence (DNA): TGTGCCAGCAGCCGGACAGGGATCGTCAATGAGCAGTTCTTC. This chain joins TRBV6-1 and TRBJ2-1, with TRBD1 matching 8 bases. The CDR3 consists of 14 residues. From germline, CDR1 is MNHNS and CDR2 SASEGT. After removal of 6 bases from V and 6 bases from J, the junction contained 7 bases not matched to a gene.

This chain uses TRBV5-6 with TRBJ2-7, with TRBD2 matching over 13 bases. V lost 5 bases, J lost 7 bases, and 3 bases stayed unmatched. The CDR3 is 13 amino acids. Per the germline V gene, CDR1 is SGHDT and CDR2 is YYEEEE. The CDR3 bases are TGTGCCAGCAGTCGACTAGCGGGAGGAGAGCAGTACTTC. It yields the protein CASSRLAGGEQYF.

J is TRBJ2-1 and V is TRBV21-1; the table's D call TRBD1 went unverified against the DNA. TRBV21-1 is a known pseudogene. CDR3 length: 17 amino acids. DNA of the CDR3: TGTGCCAGCAGCAAAGAGCTGGGGGGGCGCGCCTACAATGGGCAGTTCTTC. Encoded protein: CASSKELGGRAYNGQFF.

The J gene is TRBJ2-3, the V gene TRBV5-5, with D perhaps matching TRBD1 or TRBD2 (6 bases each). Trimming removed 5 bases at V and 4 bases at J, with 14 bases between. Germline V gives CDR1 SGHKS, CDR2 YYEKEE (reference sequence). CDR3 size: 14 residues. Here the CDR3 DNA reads TGTGCCAGCAGTCCTGGTGGGGGGCCAGATACGCAGTATTTT. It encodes CASSPGGGPDTQYF.

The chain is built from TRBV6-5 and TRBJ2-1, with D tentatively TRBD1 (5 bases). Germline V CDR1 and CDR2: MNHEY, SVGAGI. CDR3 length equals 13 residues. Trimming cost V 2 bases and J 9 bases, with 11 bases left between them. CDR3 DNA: TGTGCCAGCAGTTACCTCCTTGGGGCTGAGCAGTTCTTC. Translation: CASSYLLGAEQFF.

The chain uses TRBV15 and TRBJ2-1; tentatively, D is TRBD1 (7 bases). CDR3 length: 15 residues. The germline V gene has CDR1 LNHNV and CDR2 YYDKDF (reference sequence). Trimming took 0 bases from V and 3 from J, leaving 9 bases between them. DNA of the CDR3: TGTGCCACCAGCAGAGATCAGGGGGGCTACAATGAGCAGTTCTTC. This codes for CATSRDQGGYNEQFF.